Below are 11 T cell receptor beta chains sequenced from a single sample in a study of blood T cell repertoires in COVID-19. Only in-frame clones appear in the TCRdb table, and some are missing; sequencing was by immunoSEQ multiplex PCR. Of roughly 220,000 clones in the sample, around 80% are singletons; the top ten hold about 20%. Sequencing input: peripheral blood. These receptors were taken from a man aged 25-40 years with active or convalescent COVID-19.

The chain is built from TRBV6-6 and TRBJ2-1; no definite D call. Trimming shortened V by 2 bases and J by 7 bases, and 3 bases separated the two germline ends. Germline assignment: CDR1 MNHNY and CDR2 SVGAGI (reference sequence). The CDR3 runs 11 residues. CDR3 coding DNA: TGTGCCAGCAGTTACCTAAATGAGCAGTTCTTC. Translating gives CASSYLNEQFF.

The chain couples TRBV30 to TRBJ1-1; no firm D call. There are 13 residues in the CDR3. The germline V and J ends were trimmed by 3 bases and 3 bases, with 11 bases remaining between them. Germline V gives CDR1 GTSNPN, CDR2 SVGIG (reference sequence). The CDR3 DNA reads TGTGCCTGGAGCCTCGGCGGTGACACTGAAGCTTTCTTT. Protein product: CAWSLGGDTEAFF.

The genes are TRBV14 and TRBJ2-1, with D unresolved. The V gene lost 4 bases and the J gene lost 6 bases, with 10 bases spanning the gap. Per the germline V gene, CDR1 is SGHDN and CDR2 is FVKESK. CDR3 length: 13 residues. CDR3: CASSPFILNEQFF. CDR3 DNA sequence: TGTGCCAGCAGCCCCTTTATACTCAATGAGCAGTTCTTC.

There are a few counts of this clone. The J gene is TRBJ1-1, the V gene TRBV4-3; D perhaps matches TRBD1 (5 bases). Germline V CDR1 and CDR2: LGHNA, YSLEER. Trimming pared 1 base from V and 0 bases from J, leaving 12 bases between. The CDR3 consists of 16 residues. The CDR3 loop reads CASSQVRGIVNTEAFF. The CDR3 region has the DNA TGCGCCAGCAGCCAAGTAAGGGGAATTGTGAACACTGAAGCTTTCTTT.

The chain recombines TRBV30 with TRBJ2-7; TRBD2 might be the D (5 bases). Trimming removed 2 bases from V and 7 bases from J, with 15 bases in between. Germline V CDR1 and CDR2: GTSNPN, SVGIG (reference sequence). The CDR3 runs 13 residues. CDR3 protein: CAWSPLTTLEQYF. For the CDR3, the DNA is TGTGCCTGGAGTCCACTGACTACGTTGGAGCAGTACTTC.

The table lists this clone with a count of one. The rearrangement joins TRBV3-1 (or the pseudogene TRBV3-2) to TRBJ2-5; no definite D call. V gave up 8 bases and J gave up 3 bases, with 13 bases separating them. This CDR3 region has 13 residues. Per the germline V gene, CDR1 is LGHDT and CDR2 is YNNKEL (reference sequence). The CDR3 spells CASPPTEKETQYF. The CDR3 DNA follows: TGTGCCAGCCCGCCTACAGAAAAAGAGACCCAGTACTTC.

This clone showed up just once. The chain joins TRBV25-1 to TRBJ1-5; maybe TRBD1 (6 bases). This CDR3 region has 15 residues. CDR1 is MGHDK, CDR2 SYGVNS, per germline. The V and J ends lost 2 bases and 6 bases respectively, with 14 bases between them. The CDR3 DNA sequence: TGTGCCAGCAGTGAAGGAGGGGGGGGAAGTCAGCCCCAGCATTTT. This sequence encodes CASSEGGGGSQPQHF.

The chain combines TRBV7-2 with TRBJ2-7; 8 bases are a match to TRBD2. The CDR3 is made up of 16 amino acids. V dropped 0 bases and J dropped 2; count of bases not matched to a gene: 6. Germline V gene lookup returns CDR1 SGHTA and CDR2 FQGNSA. The CDR3 region is CASSLATSGGTYEQYF. The CDR3 DNA follows: TGTGCCAGCAGCTTAGCAACGAGCGGGGGAACCTACGAGCAGTACTTC.

In this sample, this clone turned up many times. Additional DNA sequences in this sample encode the identical CDR3. The chain uses TRBV6-5 and TRBJ1-2, with 7 bases fitting TRBD1. With 4 bases clipped from V and 8 bases from J, the junction kept 7 bases outside the gene matches. This CDR3 has 13 residues. The germline CDR1 and CDR2 sequences are MNHEY and SVGAGI. As DNA, the CDR3 is TGTGCCAGCAGTTCCGGGACAGCCCGCGGCTACACCTTC. Protein product: CASSSGTARGYTF.

The chain uses TRBV6-5 and TRBJ2-5; 9 nucleotides match TRBD2. The V gene's germline CDR1 is MNHEY and CDR2 SVGAGI. The CDR3 length is 13 residues. Germline trimming cut 6 bases from V and 11 bases from J; bases unmatched to any gene: 10. For the CDR3, the DNA is TGTGCCAGCAGGGATAGCGGGGGCCCCCGGCAGTACTTC. It yields the protein CASRDSGGPRQYF.

The chain recombines TRBV28 with TRBJ1-1; 7 nucleotides agree with TRBD1. CDR3 length: 16 residues. With V trimmed by 6 bases and J by 0 bases, 10 bases remained unmatched. From germline, CDR1 is MDHEN and CDR2 SYDVKM. Written as DNA, the CDR3 is TGTGCCAGCAGGACCGGGGACAGACGCATGAACACTGAAGCTTTCTTT. It is translated as CASRTGDRRMNTEAFF.